Detailed here is one TCR beta chain. V was trimmed by 6 bases and J by 6 bases, leaving 18 bases between them. Per germline, CDR1 MDHEN and CDR2 SYDVKM. This CDR3 has 16 amino acids. In the authors' workflow: The authors estimated nucleated cell counts from reference gene primer amplification. Sequencing was performed with immunoSEQ multiplex PCR; in TCRdb, only in-frame clones are kept and a portion is missing. The V and J calls and clone size come from that table; D and trimming were worked out from the DNA. The sample lists roughly 200,000 clones; approximately 81% were seen once. The data derive from a study of blood T cell repertoires in COVID-19. About the research overall: T cells, B-cell-depleted T cells, or PBMCs supplied cDNA or gDNA.

This receptor was obtained from a woman older than 75 with active or convalescent COVID-19. Sample: peripheral blood. The rearrangement joins TRBV28 to TRBJ1-6; D might be TRBD1 (6 bases). The CDR3 here is CASSKSGDILNSPLHF. The DNA of the CDR3 is TGTGCCAGCAGCAAATCCGGGGACATTCTTAATTCACCCCTCCACTTT.